The source of this T cell receptor (beta chain) is a study of Graves' ophthalmopathy and Graves' hyperthyroidism. Hyperthyroidism patients had new diagnoses, durations under 2 months, and ages of 18 to 65. Uncontrolled infections, pregnancy, lactation or other autoimmune diseases led to patient exclusion. Reliance was placed on clinical symptoms, serum thyroxine, TRAb, thyroid ultrasound and orbital computed tomography for diagnosis. From germline, CDR1 is ENHRY and CDR2 SYGVKD. The length of the CDR3 is 15 residues. The study amplified TCR beta CDR3 regions using RNA transcripts. HTBI primers primed a first-round RT-PCR, and a second-round multiplex PCR followed. TCRdb processed the multiplex PCR reads anew with MiXCR; each CDR3 protein has one entry. This table has 1 million to 1.3 million distinct CDR3 sequences, 36% appearing once. This clonotype was counted at least ten times. Relative to the germline gene, one junction end is altered; a read error may explain this.

The source is an adult man with Graves' hyperthyroidism. This chain links TRBV10-3 with TRBJ2-2; 8 positions match TRBD1. Sequenced input: peripheral blood or thyroid tissue (not recorded which). The CDR3 sequence: CASSGGTGNTGELFF. In DNA form, the CDR3 reads TGTGCCAGCAGTGGAGGGACAGGAAACACCGGGGAGCTGTTTTTT.